This TCR beta chain was obtained from a study of T cell responses to AZD1222 COVID-19 vaccine. A note on this clone: The antigen remains undetermined.

TCRdb's table, derived via immunoSEQ multiplex PCR, lists solely in-frame clones and lacks some. The sample has approximately 100,000 clones, 85% to 90% seen once. The CDR3 runs 14 residues. Germline CDR1 is MNHEY and CDR2 is SVGEGT. After removal of 3 bases from V and 8 bases from J, the junction contained 6 bases not matched to a gene. Findings and caveats of the study: Among the donors, most were white British and more were female, and clonal diversity was possibly underestimated. Spike-specific TCR depth and breadth grew after two AZD1222 doses.

The genes are TRBV6-2 or TRBV6-3 and TRBJ2-1; 8 positions match TRBD2. The specimen was peripheral blood, collected on day 0 of AZD1222 vaccination. The TCR comes from an adult in good health. The CDR3: CASSYKAGAYEQFF. CDR3 in DNA: TGTGCCAGCAGTTATAAAGCGGGAGCCTATGAGCAGTTCTTC.